Detailed here is one T cell receptor (beta chain). This clonotype has only a few counts. Its antigen is currently not known. No much larger clone exists at a distance of one base, and base qualities are not known. For repertoire sequencing, the TCR beta CDR3 regions were amplified from RNA transcripts. A first-round RT-PCR used HTBI primers with the Qiagen OneStep RT-PCR kit, followed by a second-round multiplex PCR, size selection and purification. Libraries were sequenced paired-end with 100 bp reads on an Illumina HiSeq2000. Per the source publication's procedure: SOAPnuke was used to process the reads, removing any read that contained adapters or uncalled bases, had a mean Phred below 15, or lacked an exact match to the constant primer or identifier. COPE v1.2.5 was used to merge high-quality paired reads. Each unique nucleotide sequence was treated as a clonotype, and MiTCR v1.1 was used to align the clonotypes to the IMGT TRB V, D and J references. The analysis was limited to V-J combinations with a frequency above 0.0001, which together covered 99% to 99.2% of repertoires. For each V-J combination, a TCR clonal expansion and chaos score was defined as the ratio of F50 clonal expansion to chaos observed in the TCRdist matrix. Welch's t-statistics and random forest were used to reduce features to over ten V-J combinations, which were fed into a naive Bayes classifier. The similarity between thyroid and blood repertoires was quantified using the Morisita-Horn index. TCRdb redid the processing of the public reads, applying fastp at Q25 and MiXCR, and retained in-frame beta chains. One record per CDR3 amino acid sequence lists the most common genes and DNA. TCRdb, rather than the study authors, made the V and J calls. A total of around 660,000 distinct CDR3 sequences appear in this sample, over 40% of them only once. The top ten clones comprise roughly 3.5% of the sample.

The data derive from a study of Graves' ophthalmopathy and Graves' hyperthyroidism (dated by TCRdb to 2017 to 2018). About the investigation overall: Peripheral blood samples were taken at the time of initial diagnosis, before any treatment was given. TCR beta repertoire signatures were used to distinguish Graves' ophthalmopathy from Graves' hyperthyroidism and to predict progression to ophthalmopathy. In total, around 140 blood samples were TCR-sequenced: 43 ophthalmopathy, under 85 hyperthyroidism and some 17 hyperthyroidism-to-ophthalmopathy patients. To explore V-J signatures that distinguish ophthalmopathy from hyperthyroidism, a discovery set of 95 to 100 patients was enrolled, made up of 40 to 45 with ophthalmopathy and around 60 with stable hyperthyroidism. An independent validation cohort comprised 18 hyperthyroidism patients and 17 patients who later progressed from hyperthyroidism to ophthalmopathy. In six or seven hyperthyroidism patients, the T-cell repertoires found in thyroid tissue were compared with those found in blood. Following sample collection, hyperthyroidism patients were given methimazole at a starting dose of 30 mg daily, and ophthalmopathy patients were given high-dose intravenous methylprednisolone.

The ophthalmopathy patients had moderately to severely active disease, with a Clinical Activity Score of 3 or higher, a NOSPECS grade of 4 or higher, and a disease duration of less than 3 months. Patients were excluded if they had other autoimmune diseases, uncontrolled infections, pregnancy or lactation. Clinical symptoms, serum thyroxine, TRAb, thyroid ultrasound and orbital computed tomography formed the basis of the diagnosis. Ficoll-Paque density gradient centrifugation was used to isolate PBMCs from around 10 ml of fresh peripheral blood. Trizol reagent was used to extract the total RNA, and its quality was then checked on an Agilent 2100 Bioanalyzer. The CDR3 contains 15 residues, cysteine and phenylalanine counted. Only the CDR3 portion is preserved as DNA: 45 bases, with reading frame beginning at the first base. Cut back by 4 bases and 5 bases, the V and J ends lie 17 bases apart. Sequences LGHDT (CDR1) and YNNKEL (CDR2) are obtained from the germline V gene (reference sequence).

On the study overall, not on this receptor specifically: Most of the expanded thyroid clonotypes with a frequency above 0.001 were also detected in blood, and it was suggested that the thyroid immune response may be reflected by blood repertoires. No statistical method was used to set the sample size in advance, and the investigators knew which group each participant was assigned to. In cross-validation, the 13-signature model distinguished ophthalmopathy from stable hyperthyroidism with approximately 90% sensitivity and about 81% specificity, while in the test set the corresponding values were approximately 79% and 70%. In validation, the model predicted ophthalmopathy progression with nearly 71% sensitivity and 72% to 80% specificity; roughly 11 predicted patients were CT-confirmed with GO in a median of approximately 6.5 months.

Sequenced material: peripheral blood. The rearranged chain carries TRBV3-1 and TRBJ1-1; TRBD1 is possibly the D segment (6 matching bases). The receptor was derived from an adult man with Graves' ophthalmopathy. DNA sequence: TGTGCCAGCAGCCTTAAGAGAGCGGGGGCGACTGAAGCTTTCTTT. This sequence encodes CASSLKRAGATEAFF.